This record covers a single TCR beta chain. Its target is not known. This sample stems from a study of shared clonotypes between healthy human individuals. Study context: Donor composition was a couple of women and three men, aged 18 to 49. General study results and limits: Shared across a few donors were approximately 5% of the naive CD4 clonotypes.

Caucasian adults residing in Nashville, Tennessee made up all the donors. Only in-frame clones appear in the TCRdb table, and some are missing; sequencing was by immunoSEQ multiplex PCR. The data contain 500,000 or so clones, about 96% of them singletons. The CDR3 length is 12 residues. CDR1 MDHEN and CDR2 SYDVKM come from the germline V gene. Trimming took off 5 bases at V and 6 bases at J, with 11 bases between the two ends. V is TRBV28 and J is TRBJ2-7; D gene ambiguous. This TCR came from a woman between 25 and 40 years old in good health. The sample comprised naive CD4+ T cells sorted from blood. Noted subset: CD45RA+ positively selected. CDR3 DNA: TGTGCCAGCAGTCCCCCTCTCCTCGAGCAGTACTTC. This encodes CASSPPLLEQYF.